This T cell receptor (beta chain) was identified in a study of T cell repertoires in cytomegalovirus infection. Overall study: Alongside well-studied HLA-B-restricted CMV epitopes, recently identified HLA-C-restricted CMV epitopes were also used. CMV infection and matching HLA type were both indicated by public TCR beta signatures.

Germline values: CDR1 MGHDK, CDR2 SYGVNS. The CDR3 has 15 amino acids. Deletions cut 4 bases from V and 7 bases from J, with 17 bases between. TCRdb redid the calling of the reads with MiXCR, one entry per CDR3 protein. The repertoire holds about 770,000 distinct CDR3 sequences, with about 29% as singletons. General study points: The study identified carriers of CMV plus the relevant HLA from cumulative public TCR beta family frequency.

This clonotype has only a few counts. The target antigen is unknown. The sample was cultured CD8+ T cells from PBMCs, taken from culture after CMV antigen stimulation. The chain has TRBV25-1 and TRBJ1-5; the D gene is possibly TRBD1 (5 bases). This sequence originates from a human donor in good health (CMV status not recorded). Some clones in this sample may be carry-over from other donors' samples. The CDR3: CASSGDGERGQPQHF. CDR3 nucleotide sequence: TGTGCCAGCAGTGGGGACGGGGAAAGAGGGCAGCCCCAGCATTTT.